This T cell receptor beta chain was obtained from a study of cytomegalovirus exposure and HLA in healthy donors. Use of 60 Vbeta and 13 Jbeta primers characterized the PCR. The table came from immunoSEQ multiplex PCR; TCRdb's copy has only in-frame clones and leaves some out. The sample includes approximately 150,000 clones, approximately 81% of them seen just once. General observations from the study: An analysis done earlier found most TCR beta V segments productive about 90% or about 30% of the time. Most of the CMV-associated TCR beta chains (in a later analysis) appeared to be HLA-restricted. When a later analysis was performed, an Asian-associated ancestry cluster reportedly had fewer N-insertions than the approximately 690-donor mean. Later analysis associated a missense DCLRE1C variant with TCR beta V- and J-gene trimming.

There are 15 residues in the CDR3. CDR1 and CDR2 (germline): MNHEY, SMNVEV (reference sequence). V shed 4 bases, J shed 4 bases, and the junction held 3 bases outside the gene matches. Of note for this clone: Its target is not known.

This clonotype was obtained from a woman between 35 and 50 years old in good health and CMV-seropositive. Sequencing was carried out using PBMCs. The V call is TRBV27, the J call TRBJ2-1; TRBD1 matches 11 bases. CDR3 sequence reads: CASSSRDRGYNEQFF. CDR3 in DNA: TGTGCCAGCAGTTCCCGGGACAGGGGGTACAATGAGCAGTTCTTC.